Described below is a single TCR beta chain sequence and its context. Its target is unknown. Between the trimmed V and J ends, which lost 0 bases and 2 bases, there was a span of 12 bases. The V gene's germline CDR1 is SGHDT and CDR2 YYEEEE. The CDR3 totals 15 residues. This sample is part of a study of CD8 T cells in Susac syndrome. Overall study results and limits: Clonal expansion was not seen in any Susac syndrome CD4+ T cell repertoire.

When the RNA was reverse transcribed, random hexamers were used with an input of roughly 0.45 to 1 ug. Via MiXCR, TCRdb re-called the immunoSEQ multiplex PCR reads, giving one row per CDR3 protein. The sample records about 170,000 distinct CDR3 sequences, about 96% being singletons. The clonotype was recovered from a human donor with Susac syndrome. The genes are TRBV5-6 and TRBJ2-7, with D possibly being TRBD2 (5 bases). Material for sequencing was CD4+ T cells from PBMCs. The DNA of the CDR3 is TGTGCCAGCAGCTTGGGGAACGGGATCACCTACGAGCAGTACTTC. Translated: CASSLGNGITYEQYF.